The 5 T cell receptor beta chains in this list originate from one sample, sequenced in a study of PD-1 blockade in classical Hodgkin lymphoma. Patients all relapsed after autologous stem cell transplantation, and there was variation in brentuximab vedotin exposure. The assay was immunoSEQ multiplex PCR, and TCRdb's table has in-frame clones only and misses some. The sample holds 40,000 to 50,000 clones, approximately 80% seen once. The specimen was peripheral blood mononuclear cells (PBMCs), collected at baseline. All receptors derive from a human donor with classical Hodgkin lymphoma.

The chain uses TRBV27 and TRBJ2-7; 8 bases are shared with TRBD1. In germline, CDR1 is MNHEY, CDR2 SMNVEV (reference sequence). J lost 11 bases, V lost 2 bases, and 14 bases had no gene match. The CDR3 covers 15 residues. This CDR3 is CASSLSLGQGTIKYF. Written as DNA, the CDR3 is TGTGCCAGCAGTTTAAGCCTCGGACAGGGTACCATTAAGTACTTC.

Comment on this clone: This likely traces to a read error, being one base from a far larger clone. CDR3 residues: CASRSGQGGFYEQYF. CDR3 nucleotide sequence: TGTGCCAGCAGATCGGGGCAGGGGGGGTTCTACGAGCAGTACTTC. The chain carries TRBV27 and TRBJ2-5; the D call may be TRBD1 or TRBD2 (7 bases each). The J call is uncertain, as TRBJ2-7 better fits the DNA end. The CDR3 has 15 amino acids. The germline V gene has CDR1 MNHEY and CDR2 SMNVEV (reference sequence).

J is TRBJ1-1 and V is TRBV19; D unresolved. The CDR3 is 10 residues long. Per the germline V gene, CDR1 is LNHDA and CDR2 is SQIVND (reference sequence). V lost 8 bases and J 11 bases, leaving 12 bases between the germline ends. This CDR3 is CASSSGSAFF. The CDR3 DNA is TGTGCCAGTTCTTCCGGAAGCGCTTTCTTT.

The V and J genes are TRBV5-1 and TRBJ1-3, with D perhaps TRBD1 (5 bases). V was trimmed by 4 bases and J by 3 bases, leaving 11 bases between them. The CDR3 is 14 amino acids. The V gene's germline CDR1 is SGHRS and CDR2 YFSETQ. In DNA form, the CDR3 reads TGCGCCAGCAGCCTTCGGGACGGTGGAAACACCATATATTTT. Amino acids: CASSLRDGGNTIYF.

This clone was detected only a few times. The chain employs TRBV14 and TRBJ2-1; 10 nucleotides agree with TRBD2. This CDR3 region has 17 residues. With V trimmed by 1 base and J by 5 bases, 8 bases remained unmatched. Germline values: CDR1 SGHDN, CDR2 FVKESK. CDR3 DNA: TGTGCCAGCAGCCAAGGCTTGACTAGCGGGTTGGACAATGAGCAGTTCTTC. Its protein is CASSQGLTSGLDNEQFF.